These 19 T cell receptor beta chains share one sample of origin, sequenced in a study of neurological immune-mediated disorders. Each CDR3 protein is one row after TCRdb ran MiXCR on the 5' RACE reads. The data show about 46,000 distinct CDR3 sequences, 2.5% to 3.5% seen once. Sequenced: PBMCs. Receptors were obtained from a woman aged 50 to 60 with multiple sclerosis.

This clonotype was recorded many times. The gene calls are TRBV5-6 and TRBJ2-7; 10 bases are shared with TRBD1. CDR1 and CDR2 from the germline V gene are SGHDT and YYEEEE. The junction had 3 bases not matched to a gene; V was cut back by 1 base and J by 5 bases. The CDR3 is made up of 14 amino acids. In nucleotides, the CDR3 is TGTGCCAGCAGCTTGCGGGACAGGGGAAACGAGCAGTACTTC. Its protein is CASSLRDRGNEQYF.

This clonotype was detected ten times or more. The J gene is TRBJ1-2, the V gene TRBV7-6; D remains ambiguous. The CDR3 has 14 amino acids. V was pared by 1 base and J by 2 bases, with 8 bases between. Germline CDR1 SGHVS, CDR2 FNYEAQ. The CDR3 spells CASSLGAGNYGYTF. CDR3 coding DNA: TGTGCCAGCAGCTTAGGTGCGGGGAACTATGGCTACACCTTC. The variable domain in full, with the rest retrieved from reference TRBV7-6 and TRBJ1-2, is GAGVSQSPRYKVTKRGQDVALRCDPISGHVSLYWYRQALGQGPEFLTYFNYEAQQDKSGLPNDRFSAERPEGSISTLTIQRTEQRDSAMYRCASSLGAGNYGYTFGSGTRLTVV.

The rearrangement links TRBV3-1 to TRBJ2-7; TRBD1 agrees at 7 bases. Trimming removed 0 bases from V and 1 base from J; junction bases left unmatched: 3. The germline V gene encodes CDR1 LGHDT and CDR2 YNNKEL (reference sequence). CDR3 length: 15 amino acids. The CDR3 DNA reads TGTGCCAGCAGCCAAGATCCCAGGGGGTCCTACGAGCAGTACTTC. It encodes CASSQDPRGSYEQYF.

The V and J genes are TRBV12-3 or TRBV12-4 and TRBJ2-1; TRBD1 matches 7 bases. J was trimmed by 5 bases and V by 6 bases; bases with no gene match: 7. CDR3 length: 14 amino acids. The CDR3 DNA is TGTGCCAGCAGACCCCACAGGGGAGACAATGAGCAGTTCTTC. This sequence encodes CASRPHRGDNEQFF.

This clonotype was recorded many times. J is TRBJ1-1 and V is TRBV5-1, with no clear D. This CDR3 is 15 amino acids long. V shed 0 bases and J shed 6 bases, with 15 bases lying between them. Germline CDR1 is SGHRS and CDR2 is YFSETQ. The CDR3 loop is CASSLAERDGAEAFF. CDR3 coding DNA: TGCGCCAGCAGCTTGGCCGAACGGGATGGCGCTGAAGCTTTCTTT.

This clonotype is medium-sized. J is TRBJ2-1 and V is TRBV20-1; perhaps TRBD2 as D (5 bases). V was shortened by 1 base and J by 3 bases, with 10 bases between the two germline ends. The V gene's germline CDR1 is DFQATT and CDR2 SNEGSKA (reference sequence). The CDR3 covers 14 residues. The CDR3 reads CSARGASSYNEQFF. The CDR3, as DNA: TGCAGTGCTAGAGGGGCTAGCAGCTACAATGAGCAGTTCTTC.

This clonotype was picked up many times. The chain's CDR3 is CAISDRGQSFPYEQYV. The CDR3 DNA reads TGTGCCATCAGTGACCGGGGACAGTCCTTCCCCTACGAGCAGTACGTC. The chain is built from TRBV10-3 and TRBJ2-7; TRBD1 matches 7 bases. The CDR3 is made up of 16 amino acids. CDR1 is ENHRY and CDR2 is SYGVKD in the germline V gene. J lost 2 bases, V lost 3 bases, and 10 bases had no gene match.

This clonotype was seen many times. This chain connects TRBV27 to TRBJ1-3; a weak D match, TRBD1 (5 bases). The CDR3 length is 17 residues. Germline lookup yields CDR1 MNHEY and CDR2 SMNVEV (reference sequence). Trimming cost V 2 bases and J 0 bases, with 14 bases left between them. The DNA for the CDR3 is TGTGCCAGCAGTTTAAGGGGTGGCGGCTCCTCTGGAAACACCATATATTTT. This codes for CASSLRGGGSSGNTIYF.

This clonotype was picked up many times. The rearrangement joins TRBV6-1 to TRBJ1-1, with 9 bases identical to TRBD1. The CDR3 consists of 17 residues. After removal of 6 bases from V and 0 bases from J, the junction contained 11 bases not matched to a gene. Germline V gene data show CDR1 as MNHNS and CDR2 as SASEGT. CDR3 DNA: TGTGCCAGCAGCACTTTTGACAGGGGGGGAATGAACACTGAAGCTTTCTTT. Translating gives CASSTFDRGGMNTEAFF.

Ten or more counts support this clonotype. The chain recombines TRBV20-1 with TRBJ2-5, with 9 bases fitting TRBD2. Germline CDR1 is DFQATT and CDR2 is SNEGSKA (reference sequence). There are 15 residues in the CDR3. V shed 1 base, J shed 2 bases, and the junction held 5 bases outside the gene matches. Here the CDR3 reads CSARVGAGGQETQYF. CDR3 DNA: TGCAGTGCTAGAGTGGGGGCGGGGGGGCAAGAGACCCAGTACTTC.

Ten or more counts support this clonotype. CDR3 nucleotides: TGCAGCGTTCGGACAGGAAGGAACACTGAAGCTTTCTTT. Encoded protein: CSVRTGRNTEAFF. V and J are TRBV29-1 and TRBJ1-1, with 7 bases matching TRBD1. CDR3 size: 13 residues. After removal of 5 bases from V and 1 base from J, the junction contained 4 bases not matched to a gene. Germline loops: CDR1 SQVTM, CDR2 ANQGSEA.

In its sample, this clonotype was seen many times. CDR3 loop: CSAITPGGTDTQYF. DNA for the CDR3: TGCAGTGCTATAACCCCCGGTGGCACAGATACGCAGTATTTT. This sequence joins TRBV20-1 and TRBJ2-3; D not resolved. The CDR3 has 14 amino acids. CDR1 and CDR2 (germline): DFQATT, SNEGSKA (reference sequence). With 4 bases removed from V and 1 base from J, the gap between germline ends came to 12 bases.

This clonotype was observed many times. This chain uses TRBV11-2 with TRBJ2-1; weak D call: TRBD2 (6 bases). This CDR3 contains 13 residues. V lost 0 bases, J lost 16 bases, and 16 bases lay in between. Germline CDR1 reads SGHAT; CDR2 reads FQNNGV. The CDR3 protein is CASSLDSPGVCFF. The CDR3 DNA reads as TGTGCCAGCAGCTTAGATAGTCCGGGAGTATGCTTCTTC.

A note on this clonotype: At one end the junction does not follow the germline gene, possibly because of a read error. The CDR3 is CDSSKDPSEQFF. The CDR3 DNA follows: TGTGACAGCAGCAAAGATCCGTCTGAGCAGTTCTTC. The rearrangement links TRBV3-1 to TRBJ2-1; D gene uncertain. CDR3 length equals 12 residues. Germline lookup yields CDR1 LGHDT and CDR2 YNNKEL (reference sequence).

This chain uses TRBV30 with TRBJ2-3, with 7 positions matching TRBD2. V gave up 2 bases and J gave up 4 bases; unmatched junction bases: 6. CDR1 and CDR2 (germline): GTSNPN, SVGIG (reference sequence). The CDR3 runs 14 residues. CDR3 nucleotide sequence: TGTGCCTGGAGTCGGGCTAGCGGCTCAGATACGCAGTATTTT. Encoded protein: CAWSRASGSDTQYF. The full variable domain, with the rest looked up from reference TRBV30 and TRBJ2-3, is SQTIHQWPATLVQPVGSPLSLECTVEGTSNPNLYWYRQAAGRGLQLLFYSVGIGQISSEVPQNLSASRPQDRQFILSSKKLLLSDSGFYLCAWSRASGSDTQYFGPGTRLTVL.

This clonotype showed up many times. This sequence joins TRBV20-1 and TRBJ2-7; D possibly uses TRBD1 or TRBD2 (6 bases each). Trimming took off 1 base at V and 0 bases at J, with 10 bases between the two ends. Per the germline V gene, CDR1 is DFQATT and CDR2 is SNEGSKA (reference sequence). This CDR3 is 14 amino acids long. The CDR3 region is CSARGGGGSYEQYF. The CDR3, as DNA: TGCAGTGCTAGAGGAGGGGGAGGCTCCTACGAGCAGTACTTC.

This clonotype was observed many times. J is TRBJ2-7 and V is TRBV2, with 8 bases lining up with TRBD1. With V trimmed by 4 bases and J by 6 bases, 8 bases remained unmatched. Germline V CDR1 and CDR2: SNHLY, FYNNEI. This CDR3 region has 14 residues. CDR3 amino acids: CASSVHGTGREQYF. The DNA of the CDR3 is TGTGCCAGCAGTGTCCACGGGACAGGACGCGAGCAGTACTTC.

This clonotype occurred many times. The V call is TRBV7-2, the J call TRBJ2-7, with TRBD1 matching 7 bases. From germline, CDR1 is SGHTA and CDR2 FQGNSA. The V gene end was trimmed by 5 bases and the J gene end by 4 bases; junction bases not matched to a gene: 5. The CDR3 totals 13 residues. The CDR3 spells CASSPDRRYEQYF. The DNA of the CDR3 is TGTGCCAGCAGCCCGGACAGGAGATACGAGCAGTACTTC.

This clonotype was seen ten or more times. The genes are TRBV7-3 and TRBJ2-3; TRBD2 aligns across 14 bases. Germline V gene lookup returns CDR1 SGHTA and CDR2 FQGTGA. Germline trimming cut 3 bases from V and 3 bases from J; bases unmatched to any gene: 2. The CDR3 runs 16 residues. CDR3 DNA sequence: TGTGCCAGCAGCTTGGGACTAGCGGGAGTGACAGATACGCAGTATTTT. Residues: CASSLGLAGVTDTQYF.